The clone carrying this T cell receptor beta chain has a handful of counts. As yet, its antigen is unknown. This sample stems from a study of response to subunit inactivated influenza vaccine. General observations from the study: Each seasonal influenza vaccination, the authors suggested, recruits few new T cells.

TCRdb reanalysed the RT-PCR reads using MiXCR and keeps one entry per CDR3 protein. The sample lists approximately 500,000 distinct CDR3 sequences; 10% to 15% were seen once. The sample here was PBMCs from blood, taken around seven weeks after vaccination. This sequence originates from a man aged 50 to 59 who received an inactivated influenza vaccine.

The CDR3: CASSLVGRGLSSYTF. CDR3 coding DNA: TGCGCCAGCAGCTTGGTAGGCAGGGGGCTCTCTAGCTACACCTTC. J is TRBJ1-2 and V is TRBV5-1, with 8 bases fitting TRBD1. Trimming took 0 bases from V and 9 from J; bases not matched to a gene: 10. The CDR3 length is 15 residues. Germline CDR1 SGHRS, CDR2 YFSETQ.